This TCR beta chain was sequenced in a study of blood T cell repertoires in COVID-19. Study as a whole: The samples span acute and convalescent COVID-19 from the United States, Italy and Spain.

Germline lookup yields CDR1 LGHDT and CDR2 YNNKEL (reference sequence). Trimming at V came to 3 bases and at J to 7 bases, leaving 10 bases not matched to a gene. The CDR3 is 15 amino acids. Using immunoSEQ multiplex PCR, the repertoire was profiled, and TCRdb retains in-frame clones only, with some absent. The data show roughly 90,000 clones, roughly 84% seen once. Enrolled during active infection, Seattle patients were then followed longitudinally. The source is a woman older than 75 with COVID-19, enrolled during active disease. What was sequenced was peripheral blood. J is TRBJ2-7 and V is TRBV3-1 (or the pseudogene TRBV3-2); 9 nucleotides match TRBD2. Here the CDR3 DNA reads TGTGCCAGCAGCCACAGTGCGGGGGGGCGAGGGGAGCAGTACTTC. Encoded protein: CASSHSAGGRGEQYF.